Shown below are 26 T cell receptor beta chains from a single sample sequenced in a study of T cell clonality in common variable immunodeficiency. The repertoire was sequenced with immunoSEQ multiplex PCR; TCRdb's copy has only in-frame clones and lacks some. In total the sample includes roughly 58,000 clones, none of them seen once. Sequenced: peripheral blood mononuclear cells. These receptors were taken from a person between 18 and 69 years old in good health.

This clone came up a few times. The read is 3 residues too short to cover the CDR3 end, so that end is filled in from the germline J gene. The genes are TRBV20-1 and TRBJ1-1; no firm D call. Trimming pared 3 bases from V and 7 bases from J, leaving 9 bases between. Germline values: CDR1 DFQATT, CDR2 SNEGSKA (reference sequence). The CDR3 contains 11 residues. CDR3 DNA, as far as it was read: TGCAGTGCTAGTCGCGCGTATGAA. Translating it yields CSASRAYE. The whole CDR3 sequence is CSASRAYEAFF.

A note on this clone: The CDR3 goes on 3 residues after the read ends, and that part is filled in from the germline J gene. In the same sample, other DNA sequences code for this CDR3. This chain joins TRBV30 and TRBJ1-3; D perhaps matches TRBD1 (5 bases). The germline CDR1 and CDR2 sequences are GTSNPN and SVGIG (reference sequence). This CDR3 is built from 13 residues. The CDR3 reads CAWGGKVPSDIYF. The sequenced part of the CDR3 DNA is TGTGCCTGGGGGGGGAAGGTACCCAGTGAT. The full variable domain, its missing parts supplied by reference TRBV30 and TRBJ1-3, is SQTIHQWPATLVQPVGSPLSLECTVEGTSNPNLYWYRQAAGRGLQLLFYSVGIGQISSEVPQNLSASRPQDRQFILSSKKLLLSDSGFYLCAWGGKVPSDIYFGEGSWLTVV.

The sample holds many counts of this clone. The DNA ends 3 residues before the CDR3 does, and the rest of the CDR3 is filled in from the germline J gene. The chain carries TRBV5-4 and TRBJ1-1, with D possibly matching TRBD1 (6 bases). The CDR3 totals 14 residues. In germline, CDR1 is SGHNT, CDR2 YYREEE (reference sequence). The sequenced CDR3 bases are TGTGCCAGCAGCCCTGGACAGCTAGGAGAGAAA. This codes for CASSPGQLGEK. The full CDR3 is CASSPGQLGEKAFF.

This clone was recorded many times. The DNA read from the CDR3 is TGTGCCAGTAGTATATTGGGGCGAGCTAACTATGGC. Amino acid sequence: CASSILGRANYG. The whole CDR3 reads CASSILGRANYGYTF. The rearrangement links TRBV19 to TRBJ1-2, with TRBD1 as a possible D gene (5 bases). The read is 3 residues too short to cover the CDR3 end, so that end is filled in from the germline J gene. The CDR3 runs to 15 residues. The germline V gene has CDR1 LNHDA and CDR2 SQIVND (reference sequence). V was cut by 2 bases and J by 0 bases, with 10 bases left in between. The variable domain in full, completed from reference TRBV19 and TRBJ1-2, reads DGGITQSPKYLFRKEGQNVTLSCEQNLNHDAMYWYRQDPGQGLRLIYYSQIVNDFQKGDIAEGYSVSREKKESFPLTVTSAQKNPTAFYLCASSILGRANYGYTFGSGTRLTVV.

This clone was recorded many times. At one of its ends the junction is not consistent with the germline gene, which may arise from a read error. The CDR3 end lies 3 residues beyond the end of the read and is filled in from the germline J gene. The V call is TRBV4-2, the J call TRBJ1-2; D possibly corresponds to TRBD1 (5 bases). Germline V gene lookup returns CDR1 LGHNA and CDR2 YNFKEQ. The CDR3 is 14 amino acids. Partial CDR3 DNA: TGCGCCAGCAGCCAAGTCCGGGGGACCTATGGC. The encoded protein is CASSQVRGTYG. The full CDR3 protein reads CASSQVRGTYGYTF.

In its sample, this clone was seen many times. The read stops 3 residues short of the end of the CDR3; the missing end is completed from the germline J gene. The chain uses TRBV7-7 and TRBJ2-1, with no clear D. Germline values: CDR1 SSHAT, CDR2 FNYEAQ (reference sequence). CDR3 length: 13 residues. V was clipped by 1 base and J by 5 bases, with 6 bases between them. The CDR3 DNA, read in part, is TGTGCCAGCAGCTTAGGGCCGAACAATGAG. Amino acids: CASSLGPNNE. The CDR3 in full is CASSLGPNNEQFF.

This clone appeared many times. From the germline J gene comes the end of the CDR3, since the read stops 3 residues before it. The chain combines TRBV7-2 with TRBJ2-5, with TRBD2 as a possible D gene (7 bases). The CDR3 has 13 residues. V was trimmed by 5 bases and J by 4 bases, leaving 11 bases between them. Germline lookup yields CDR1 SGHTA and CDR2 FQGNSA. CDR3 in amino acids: CASSHGGRETQYF. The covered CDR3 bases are TGTGCCAGCAGCCACGGGGGGCGAGAGACC.

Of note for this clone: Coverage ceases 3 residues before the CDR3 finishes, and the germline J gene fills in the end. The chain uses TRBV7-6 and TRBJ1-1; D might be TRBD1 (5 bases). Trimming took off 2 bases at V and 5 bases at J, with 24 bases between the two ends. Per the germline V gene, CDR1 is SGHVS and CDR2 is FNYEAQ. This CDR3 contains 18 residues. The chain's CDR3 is CASSLSRPKGFVRTEAFF. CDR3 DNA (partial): TGTGCCAGCAGCTTAAGCCGGCCGAAGGGGTTTGTAAGGACTGAA.

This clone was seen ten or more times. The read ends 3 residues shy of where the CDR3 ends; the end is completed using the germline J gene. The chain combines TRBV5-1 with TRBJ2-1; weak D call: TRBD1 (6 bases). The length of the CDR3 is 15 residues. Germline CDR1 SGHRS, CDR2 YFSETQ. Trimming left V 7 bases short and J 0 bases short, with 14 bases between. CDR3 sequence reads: CASHPGASSYNEQFF. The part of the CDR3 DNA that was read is TGCGCCAGCCATCCAGGGGCGAGCTCCTACAATGAG.

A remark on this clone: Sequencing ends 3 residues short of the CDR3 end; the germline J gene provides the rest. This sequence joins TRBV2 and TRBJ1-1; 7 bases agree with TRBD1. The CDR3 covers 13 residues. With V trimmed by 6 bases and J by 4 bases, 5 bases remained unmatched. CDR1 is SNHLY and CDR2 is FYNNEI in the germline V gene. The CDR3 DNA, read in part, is TGTGCCAGCAGGGGTACAGGGGCCACTGAA. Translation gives CASRGTGATE. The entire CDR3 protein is CASRGTGATEAFF.

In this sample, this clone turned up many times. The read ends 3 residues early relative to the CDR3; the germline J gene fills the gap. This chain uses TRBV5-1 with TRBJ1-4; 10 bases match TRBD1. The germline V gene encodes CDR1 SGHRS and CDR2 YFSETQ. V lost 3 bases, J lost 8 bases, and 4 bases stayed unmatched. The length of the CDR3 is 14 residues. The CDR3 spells CASSYLTGGEKLFF. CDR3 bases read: TGCGCCAGCAGCTATTTGACAGGGGGCGAAAAA.

Partial CDR3 DNA: TGTGCCAGCTCACCAAGTCACGTTCAGGGTTCTAACTATGGT. Residues: CASSPSHVQGSNYG. The whole CDR3 protein is CASSPSHVQGSNYGQYF. J is TRBJ2-4 and V is TRBV18; D might be TRBD1 (5 bases). Read sequence stops 3 residues before the CDR3 end, and the germline J gene provides the missing end. CDR1 and CDR2 (germline): KGHSH, LQKENI. The CDR3 consists of 17 residues.

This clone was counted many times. This CDR3 reads CASALKEGIYGYTF. The CDR3 DNA, read in part, is TGTGCCAGCGCCCTCAAGGAGGGGATCTATGGC. The chain carries TRBV28 and TRBJ1-2, with D tentatively TRBD1 (5 bases). From the germline J gene comes the end of the CDR3, since the read stops 3 residues before it. The CDR3 extends over 14 amino acids. Germline V lookup: CDR1 MDHEN, CDR2 SYDVKM. V lost 8 bases and J lost 4, with 17 bases in between.

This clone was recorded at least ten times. CDR3 protein: CASSLVQRARTNEQFF. The CDR3 bases that were read are TGTGCCAGCAGCTTGGTACAGCGGGCAAGAACGAATGAG. This chain joins TRBV5-4 and TRBJ2-1; tentative D call: TRBD2 (6 bases). The read comes to an end 3 residues before the CDR3 does, leaving the germline J gene to fill in the end. Between the trimmed V and J ends, which lost 0 bases and 7 bases, there was a span of 17 bases. CDR3 length equals 16 residues. In germline, CDR1 is SGHNT, CDR2 YYREEE (reference sequence). The full variable domain, rest sourced from reference TRBV5-4 and TRBJ2-1, is ETGVTQSPTHLIKTRGQQVTLRCSSQSGHNTVSWYQQALGQGPQFIFQYYREEENGRGNFPPRFSGLQFPNYSSELNVNALELDDSALYLCASSLVQRARTNEQFFGPGTRLTVL.

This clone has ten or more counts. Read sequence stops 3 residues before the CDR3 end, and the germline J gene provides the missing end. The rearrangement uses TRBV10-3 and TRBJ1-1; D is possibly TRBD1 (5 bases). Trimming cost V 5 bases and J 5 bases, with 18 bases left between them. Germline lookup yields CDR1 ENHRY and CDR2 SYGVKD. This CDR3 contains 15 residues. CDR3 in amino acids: CAISTTGLTMTEAFF. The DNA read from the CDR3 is TGTGCCATCAGTACGACGGGACTCACGATGACTGAA.

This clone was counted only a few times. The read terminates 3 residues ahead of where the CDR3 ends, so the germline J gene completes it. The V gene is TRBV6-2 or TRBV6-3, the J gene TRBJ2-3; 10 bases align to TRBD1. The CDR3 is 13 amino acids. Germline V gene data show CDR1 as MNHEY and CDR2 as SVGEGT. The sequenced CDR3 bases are TGTGCCAGCATCCGGACAGGGGGTGCGCCG. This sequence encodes CASIRTGGAP. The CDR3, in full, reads CASIRTGGAPQYF.

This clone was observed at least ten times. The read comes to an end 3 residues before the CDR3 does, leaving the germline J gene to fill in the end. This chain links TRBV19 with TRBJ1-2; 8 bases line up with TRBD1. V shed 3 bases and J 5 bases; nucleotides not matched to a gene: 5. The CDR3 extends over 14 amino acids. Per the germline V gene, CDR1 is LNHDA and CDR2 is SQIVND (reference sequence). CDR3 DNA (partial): TGTGCCAGTAGTATGCAGGGGGCGTGGTATGGC. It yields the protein CASSMQGAWYG. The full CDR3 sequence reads CASSMQGAWYGYTF.

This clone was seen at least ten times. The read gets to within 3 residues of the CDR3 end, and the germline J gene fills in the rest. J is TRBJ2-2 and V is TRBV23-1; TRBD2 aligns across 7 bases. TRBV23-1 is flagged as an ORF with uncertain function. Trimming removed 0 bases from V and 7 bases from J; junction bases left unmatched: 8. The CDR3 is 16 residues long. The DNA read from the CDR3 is TGCGCCAGCAGTCAATCTCTAGCGGACAATTTCGGGGAG. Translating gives CASSQSLADNFGE. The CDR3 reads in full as CASSQSLADNFGELFF.

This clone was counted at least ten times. Partial CDR3 DNA: TGCAGTGCTGAAGGACAGTATAATTCACCC. Translation: CSAEGQYNSP. In full, the CDR3 is CSAEGQYNSPLHF. The chain recombines TRBV20-1 with TRBJ1-6; TRBD1 is a possible D gene (6 bases). The sequence runs out 3 residues before the end of the CDR3; the remainder is reconstructed from the germline J gene. This CDR3 is built from 13 residues. Looked up from germline, CDR1 is DFQATT and CDR2 is SNEGSKA (reference sequence). V lost 5 bases to trimming and J lost 4 bases, with 9 bases between them.

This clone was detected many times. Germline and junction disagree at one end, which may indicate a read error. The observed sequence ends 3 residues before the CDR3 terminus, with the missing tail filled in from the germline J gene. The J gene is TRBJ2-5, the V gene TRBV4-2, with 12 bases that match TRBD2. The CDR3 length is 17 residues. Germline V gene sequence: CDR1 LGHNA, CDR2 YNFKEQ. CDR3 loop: CASSPGLAGIREETQYF. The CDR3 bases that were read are TGCGCCAGCAGCCCCGGACTAGCGGGGATAAGGGAAGAGACC.

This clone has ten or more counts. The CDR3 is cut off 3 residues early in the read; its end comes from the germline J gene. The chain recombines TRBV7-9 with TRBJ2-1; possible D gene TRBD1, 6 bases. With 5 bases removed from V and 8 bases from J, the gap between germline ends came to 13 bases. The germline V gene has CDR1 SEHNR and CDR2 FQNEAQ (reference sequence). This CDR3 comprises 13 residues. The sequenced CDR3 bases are TGTGCCAGCAGCATACCTGGGGGCCATGAG. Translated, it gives CASSIPGGHE. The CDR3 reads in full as CASSIPGGHEQFF.

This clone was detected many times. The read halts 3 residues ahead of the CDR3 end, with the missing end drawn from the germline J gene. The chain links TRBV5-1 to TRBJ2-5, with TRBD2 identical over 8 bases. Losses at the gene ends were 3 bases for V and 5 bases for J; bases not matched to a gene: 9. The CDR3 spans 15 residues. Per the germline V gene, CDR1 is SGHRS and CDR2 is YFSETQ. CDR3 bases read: TGCGCCAGCAGCTCCACAGGACTAGCTGGTGAGACC. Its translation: CASSSTGLAGET. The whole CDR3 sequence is CASSSTGLAGETQYF.

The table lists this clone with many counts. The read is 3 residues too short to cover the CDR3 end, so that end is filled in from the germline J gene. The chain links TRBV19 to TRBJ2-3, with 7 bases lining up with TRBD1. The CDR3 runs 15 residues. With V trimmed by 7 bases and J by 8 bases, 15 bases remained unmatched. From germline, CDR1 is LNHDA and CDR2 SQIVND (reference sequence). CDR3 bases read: TGTGCCAGTAATTCGGTTGGCCAGGGGGACCGTACG. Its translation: CASNSVGQGDRT. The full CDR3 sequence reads CASNSVGQGDRTQYF.

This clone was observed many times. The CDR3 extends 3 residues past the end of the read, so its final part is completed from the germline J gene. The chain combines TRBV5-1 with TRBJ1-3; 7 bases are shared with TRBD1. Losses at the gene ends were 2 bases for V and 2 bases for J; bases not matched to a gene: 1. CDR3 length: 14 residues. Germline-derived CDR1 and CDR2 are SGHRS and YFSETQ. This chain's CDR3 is CASSFQGAGNTIYF. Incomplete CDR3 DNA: TGCGCCAGCAGCTTCCAGGGGGCTGGAAACACC.

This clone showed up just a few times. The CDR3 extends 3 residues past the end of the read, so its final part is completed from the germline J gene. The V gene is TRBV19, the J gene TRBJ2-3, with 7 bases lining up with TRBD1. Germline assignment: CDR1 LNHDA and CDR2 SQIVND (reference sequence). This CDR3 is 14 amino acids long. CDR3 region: CASTDRDSNQPQYF. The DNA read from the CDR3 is TGTGCCAGTACCGACAGGGATAGCAATCAGCCG.

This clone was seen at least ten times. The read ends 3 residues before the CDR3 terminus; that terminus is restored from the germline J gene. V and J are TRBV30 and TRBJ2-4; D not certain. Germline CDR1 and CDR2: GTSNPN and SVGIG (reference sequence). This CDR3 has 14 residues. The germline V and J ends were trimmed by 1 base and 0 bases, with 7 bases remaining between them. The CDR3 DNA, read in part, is TGTGCCTGGAGTGCCGTCGGAGCCAAAAACATT. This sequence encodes CAWSAVGAKNI. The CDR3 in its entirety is CAWSAVGAKNIQYF.